This T cell receptor beta chain was sequenced in a study of blood T cell repertoires in COVID-19. Whole-study context: Researchers got acute and convalescent COVID-19 samples from the United States, Italy and Spain. T cells, B-cell-depleted T cells, or PBMCs provided the cDNA or gDNA that served as material.

Source study methods: Amplification from reference gene primers served as the basis for estimated nucleated cell counts. Assay: immunoSEQ multiplex PCR; the TCRdb copy retains only in-frame clones and omits some. That table is the source of V, J and clone size, and D and trimming were worked out from the DNA. The data hold roughly 97,000 clones, with 87% observed a single time. Germline CDR1 reads SGHRS; CDR2 reads YFSETQ. The CDR3 covers 14 residues. V lost 4 bases to trimming and J lost 4 bases, with 11 bases between them. The receptor was derived from a middle-aged man with acute or convalescent COVID-19. Specimen: peripheral blood. This chain joins TRBV5-1 and TRBJ2-2, with D maybe TRBD1 (5 bases). CDR3 amino acids: CASSPGHLTGELFF. In DNA form, the CDR3 reads TGCGCCAGCAGCCCTGGACACCTCACCGGGGAGCTGTTTTTT. Complete variable domain (other parts from reference TRBV5-1 and TRBJ2-2): KAGVTQTPRYLIKTRGQQVTLSCSPISGHRSVSWYQQTPGQGLQFLFEYFSETQRNKGNFPGRFSGRQFSNSRSEMNVSTLELGDSALYLCASSPGHLTGELFFGEGSRLTVL.